Included here is one TCR beta chain sequence, with context. Its antigen is unknown. The sample originates from a study of T cell responses to AZD1222 COVID-19 vaccine. General study points: Spike-specific TCR repertoires showed rising breadth and depth after two AZD1222 doses. A mostly white British donor set with more females was recruited, and clonal diversity was possibly underestimated. The span of vaccine-associated CD4 TCRs extended across spike, with dominance at 160-218 and 743-854.

The length of the CDR3 is 15 residues. The germline CDR1 and CDR2 sequences are LNHNV and YYDKDF (reference sequence). V dropped 2 bases and J dropped 5 bases, with 16 bases sitting between them. Clones were sequenced by immunoSEQ multiplex PCR, and TCRdb holds only the in-frame ones, with some missing. The repertoire holds 180,000 or so clones, with 80% to 90% as singletons. V is TRBV15 and J is TRBJ2-7; D may be TRBD1 (6 bases). The receptor comes from an adult who received the MenACWY meningococcal vaccine as a control. Material: peripheral blood, obtained 28 days after the second dose of the MenACWY control vaccine. In DNA form, the CDR3 reads TGTGCCACCAGCAGAACACTTTCCACAGGGCACGAGCAGTACTTC. Translating gives CATSRTLSTGHEQYF.